This entry lists 13 T cell receptor beta chains sequenced from one sample in a study of cytomegalovirus exposure and HLA in healthy donors. Libraries were prepared by immunoSEQ multiplex PCR; TCRdb keeps only in-frame clonotypes and omits some of them. The table includes roughly 260,000 clones, roughly 89% detected once. The sequencing sample was made of PBMCs. Receptors originate from a woman aged 18-29 years in good health and CMV-seronegative.

The rearrangement links TRBV10-3 to TRBJ1-2; TRBD1 is a possible D gene (5 bases). V was cut by 6 bases and J by 6 bases, with 26 bases left in between. The CDR3 spans 17 residues. Germline V gene sequence: CDR1 ENHRY, CDR2 SYGVKD. The CDR3 protein is CAIRTNRLGADEDGYTF. The CDR3 coding sequence is TGTGCCATCAGGACGAACAGGTTAGGGGCCGATGAAGATGGCTACACCTTC.

The rearrangement links TRBV4-1 to TRBJ1-6; TRBD1 matches at 9 bases. The CDR3 has 19 amino acids. Losses at the gene ends were 4 bases for V and 9 bases for J; bases not matched to a gene: 19. Looked up from germline, CDR1 is MGHRA and CDR2 is YSYEKL. The CDR3 coding sequence is TGCGCCAGCAGCCCGCCGGGACAGGGAATTTCTCGCTCTATTTCACCCCTCCACTTT. It specifies CASSPPGQGISRSISPLHF.

The chain couples TRBV14 to TRBJ1-1; TRBD1 might be the D (5 bases). V was cut by 7 bases and J by 10 bases, with 16 bases left in between. CDR3 size: 12 residues. Germline V lookup: CDR1 SGHDN, CDR2 FVKESK. In DNA, the CDR3 is TGTGCCAGCACAACCGGGGGGGGAGTAGCTTTCTTT. This sequence encodes CASTTGGGVAFF.

J is TRBJ1-1 and V is TRBV16, with 9 bases lining up with TRBD1. CDR1 is KGHSY, CDR2 FQNENV, per germline. Trimming cost V 0 bases and J 6 bases; bases outside gene matches: 8. The CDR3 is 16 amino acids. The CDR3 here is CASSQSRDRAGAEAFF. DNA of the CDR3: TGTGCCAGCAGCCAATCTCGGGACAGGGCTGGTGCTGAAGCTTTCTTT.

The chain carries TRBV9 and TRBJ2-1; 8 nucleotides line up with TRBD2. Germline V gene lookup returns CDR1 SGDLS and CDR2 YYNGEE. Trimming cost V 2 bases and J 4 bases; bases outside gene matches: 8. The CDR3 contains 16 residues. The CDR3 DNA reads TGTGCCAGCAGCGTGCCAATAGCGGGGCTGTACAATGAGCAGTTCTTC. It specifies CASSVPIAGLYNEQFF.

V usage is TRBV11-2 and J usage is TRBJ2-2, with D possibly matching TRBD1 (7 bases). The germline V gene has CDR1 SGHAT and CDR2 FQNNGV. The CDR3 loop spans 16 amino acids. The V and J ends lost 5 bases and 0 bases respectively, with 13 bases between them. Here the CDR3 DNA reads TGTGCCAGCAGCCCAGGGGGGACCGCGAACACCGGGGAGCTGTTTTTT. Protein sequence: CASSPGGTANTGELFF. Full variable domain (outside the CDR3, taken from reference TRBV11-2 and TRBJ2-2): EAGVAQSPRYKIIEKRQSVAFWCNPISGHATLYWYQQILGQGPKLLIQFQNNGVVDDSQLPKDRFSAERLKGVDSTLKIQPAKLEDSAVYLCASSPGGTANTGELFFGEGSRLTVL.

This clone is a singleton in its sample. V is TRBV18 and J is TRBJ2-2, with no clear D. Trimming shortened V by 2 bases and J by 4 bases, and 8 bases separated the two germline ends. Germline V lookup: CDR1 KGHSH, CDR2 LQKENI. CDR3 length: 14 residues. In DNA, the CDR3 is TGTGCCAGCTCACCATTCCCGGGCACCGGGGAGCTGTTTTTT. It translates to CASSPFPGTGELFF.

The chain is built from TRBV7-8 and TRBJ2-1, with 7 positions matching TRBD2. The CDR3 loop spans 15 amino acids. J gave up 8 bases and V 1 base, and 8 bases lay outside the gene matches. Per the germline V gene, CDR1 is SGHVS and CDR2 is FQNEAQ. CDR3 region: CASSLGGLGVDEQFF. CDR3 nucleotide sequence: TGTGCCAGCAGCTTAGGTGGACTAGGGGTAGATGAGCAGTTCTTC.

V gene TRBV6-1 combines with J gene TRBJ1-4, with D maybe TRBD1 (5 bases). From germline, CDR1 is MNHNS and CDR2 SASEGT. The CDR3 loop spans 16 amino acids. V was clipped by 0 bases and J by 4 bases, with 12 bases between them. The CDR3 sequence is CASSEAAGQGNEKLFF. Here the CDR3 DNA reads TGTGCCAGCAGTGAAGCAGCTGGGCAGGGTAATGAAAAACTGTTTTTT.

The chain links TRBV5-6 to TRBJ2-3; D is unresolved. Germline CDR1 is SGHDT and CDR2 is YYEEEE. This CDR3 has 12 amino acids. Trimming shortened V by 2 bases and J by 6 bases, and 7 bases separated the two germline ends. The CDR3: CASSFSRDTQYF. Written as DNA, the CDR3 is TGTGCCAGCAGCTTTAGCCGGGATACGCAGTATTTT.

The rearrangement uses TRBV6-6 and TRBJ2-4; 8 bases align to TRBD1. With 6 bases clipped from V and 8 bases from J, the junction kept 6 bases outside the gene matches. CDR1 is MNHNY and CDR2 is SVGAGI in the germline V gene (reference sequence). The CDR3 extends over 13 amino acids. CDR3 DNA: TGTGCCAGCAGGCAGACAGGGGAGGACATTCAGTACTTC. It encodes CASRQTGEDIQYF.

The J gene is TRBJ1-4, the V gene TRBV11-2; a possible D gene is TRBD1 (5 bases). This CDR3 contains 14 residues. V lost 5 bases to trimming and J lost 11 bases, with 18 bases between them. CDR1 and CDR2 from the germline V gene are SGHAT and FQNNGV. The CDR3 region is CASSVQARLEKLFF. The CDR3 DNA follows: TGTGCCAGCAGCGTACAGGCCCGCCTCGAGAAACTGTTTTTT.

This clone was counted a single time. The identical CDR3 is also encoded by other nucleotide sequences in the sample. The chain joins TRBV29-1 to TRBJ2-5; 11 bases agree with TRBD2. Germline V gene sequence: CDR1 SQVTM, CDR2 ANQGSEA. The CDR3 is 12 amino acids. The ends lost 6 bases at V and 3 bases at J; junction bases unmatched: 0. In DNA form, the CDR3 reads TGCAGCGTGACTAGCGGGGAAGAGACCCAGTACTTC. It specifies CSVTSGEETQYF.